The next 24 T cell receptor beta chains were all read from a single sample in a study of technical replicates of blood from a handful of donors. Data came from immunoSEQ multiplex PCR; TCRdb stores just in-frame clones and leaves some out. The sample lists about 69,000 clones; approximately 88% were seen once. Sample: PBMCs. These TCRs come from a human donor in good health. Some clones in this sample may be carry-over from other donors' samples.

The rearrangement joins TRBV7-8 to TRBJ2-3, with 11 bases aligning to TRBD2. This CDR3 comprises 19 residues. Germline lookup yields CDR1 SGHVS and CDR2 FQNEAQ. J gave up 0 bases and V 1 base, and 9 bases lay outside the gene matches. CDR3 loop: CASSLDLAGGPRSTDTQYF. CDR3 coding DNA: TGTGCCAGCAGCTTAGACCTAGCGGGGGGCCCGCGTAGCACAGATACGCAGTATTTT.

This clone was seen only once. The V gene is TRBV14, the J gene TRBJ2-1; tentatively, D is TRBD2 (5 bases). Trimming took off 3 bases at V and 15 bases at J, with 21 bases between the two ends. CDR1 SGHDN and CDR2 FVKESK come from the germline V gene. This CDR3 is built from 14 residues. This chain's CDR3 is CASSQTIRQHLSFF. For the CDR3, the DNA is TGTGCCAGCAGCCAGACTATTAGACAACACCTCTCGTTCTTC.

The chain uses TRBV25-1 and TRBJ2-7, with D perhaps TRBD2 (6 bases). Per germline, CDR1 MGHDK and CDR2 SYGVNS. CDR3 length equals 12 residues. V gave up 5 bases and J gave up 2 bases, with 7 bases separating them. CDR3 nucleotides: TGTGCCAGCAGTCGGGAGACCTACGAGCAGTACTTC. Its protein is CASSRETYEQYF.

This chain connects TRBV20-1 to TRBJ1-1, with 8 bases aligning to TRBD1. The ends lost 6 bases at V and 5 bases at J; junction bases unmatched: 2. The CDR3 length is 11 residues. From germline, CDR1 is DFQATT and CDR2 SNEGSKA (reference sequence). Here the CDR3 DNA reads TGCAGTGCCGACAGGGGAACTGAAGCTTTCTTT. It translates to CSADRGTEAFF.

This clone came up a few times. The rearrangement uses TRBV7-8 and TRBJ2-7, with D perhaps matching TRBD2 (6 bases). The germline gives CDR1 SGHVS, CDR2 FQNEAQ. CDR3 length equals 14 residues. V was trimmed by 0 bases and J by 5 bases, leaving 11 bases between them. DNA for the CDR3: TGTGCCAGCAGCTTAGCGCGGGGTAGGGACGAGCAGTACTTC. Its translation is CASSLARGRDEQYF.

V gene TRBV2 combines with J gene TRBJ2-1; no clear D. The CDR3 is 13 residues long. Germline V lookup: CDR1 SNHLY, CDR2 FYNNEI. V was trimmed by 5 bases and J by 0 bases, leaving 5 bases between them. The CDR3 sequence is CASSQISYNEQFF. The DNA for the CDR3 is TGTGCCAGCAGTCAGATCTCCTACAATGAGCAGTTCTTC.

This clone was seen a handful of times. The gene calls are TRBV12-1 and TRBJ2-7; no check of the table's D call, TRBD1, against the DNA was made. TRBV12-1 is deemed a pseudogene. This CDR3 spans 17 amino acids. The CDR3 DNA reads as TGTGCCAGCAGCTTAAACCAACCGGGACAGAAGCTCTACGAGCAGTACTTC. Its translation is CASSLNQPGQKLYEQYF.

There are a few counts of this clone. The J gene is TRBJ1-4, the V gene TRBV5-6; TRBD1 aligns across 7 bases. CDR3 size: 17 residues. The germline V gene has CDR1 SGHDT and CDR2 YYEEEE. V dropped 2 bases and J dropped 3; count of bases not matched to a gene: 10. The CDR3 sequence is CASSLAGTAASNEKLFF. The DNA for the CDR3 is TGTGCCAGCAGCTTAGCCGGGACAGCCGCTTCTAATGAAAAACTGTTTTTT.

The chain joins TRBV9 to TRBJ2-3, with 7 bases aligning to TRBD2. Germline values: CDR1 SGDLS, CDR2 YYNGEE. V was pared by 5 bases and J by 3 bases, with 9 bases of the junction left unmatched. This CDR3 has 15 residues. The CDR3 DNA reads TGTGCCAGCAGGCCCCCCGGGCGGGGGACAGATACGCAGTATTTT. It yields the protein CASRPPGRGTDTQYF.

This clone was seen just once. The V gene is TRBV7-2, the J gene TRBJ1-4, with no clear D. CDR3 size: 14 residues. Trimming left V 4 bases short and J 0 bases short, with 6 bases between. Germline loops: CDR1 SGHTA, CDR2 FQGNSA. The CDR3 DNA is TGTGCCAGCAGCTCAATTGCAACTAATGAAAAACTGTTTTTT. Its protein is CASSSIATNEKLFF.

The gene calls are TRBV13 and TRBJ1-1; 8 bases match TRBD1. After removal of 4 bases from V and 4 bases from J, the junction contained 17 bases not matched to a gene. In germline, CDR1 is PRHDT, CDR2 FYEKMQ (reference sequence). The CDR3 is 18 amino acids. This CDR3 is CASSSPRQGRVWGTEAFF. CDR3 in DNA: TGTGCCAGCAGCTCGCCTCGACAGGGGAGGGTGTGGGGCACTGAAGCTTTCTTT.

The V and J genes are TRBV6-1 and TRBJ1-6; D is ambiguous. V dropped 1 base and J dropped 11 bases, with 9 bases sitting between them. The CDR3 loop spans 13 amino acids. Per germline, CDR1 MNHNS and CDR2 SASEGT. DNA for the CDR3: TGTGCCAGCAGTGAAGGGGAGGGTCCACCCCTCCACTTT. This gives the protein CASSEGEGPPLHF.

The V gene is TRBV19, the J gene TRBJ1-2, with 7 bases identical to TRBD1. This CDR3 is 13 amino acids long. The V gene end was trimmed by 6 bases and the J gene end by 2 bases; junction bases not matched to a gene: 3. Germline V lookup: CDR1 LNHDA, CDR2 SQIVND (reference sequence). CDR3 nucleotide sequence: TGTGCCAGTAGAGGGACAGACAACTATGGCTACACCTTC. Translating it yields CASRGTDNYGYTF.

The chain links TRBV5-4 to TRBJ1-1; 7 bases are shared with TRBD1. From germline, CDR1 is SGHNT and CDR2 YYREEE (reference sequence). Trimming cost V 4 bases and J 1 base; bases outside gene matches: 7. The CDR3 runs 15 residues. CDR3 DNA sequence: TGTGCCAGCAGCACGCAACAGGGGCAGAACACTGAAGCTTTCTTT. Amino acids: CASSTQQGQNTEAFF.

The J gene is TRBJ1-2, the V gene TRBV18; 12 bases line up with TRBD1. CDR1 is KGHSH, CDR2 LQKENI, per germline. The CDR3 extends over 17 amino acids. J lost 2 bases, V lost 3 bases, and 7 bases had no gene match. The CDR3 DNA sequence: TGTGCCAGCTCACCCCGGGACAGGGGGCATCGGAACTATGGCTACACCTTC. This encodes CASSPRDRGHRNYGYTF.

A few counts support this clone. V gene TRBV7-9 combines with J gene TRBJ1-2, with 12 bases lining up with TRBD1. With 3 bases clipped from V and 2 bases from J, the junction kept 10 bases outside the gene matches. The CDR3 is made up of 18 amino acids. Germline V gene data show CDR1 as SEHNR and CDR2 as FQNEAQ (reference sequence). CDR3 region: CASSFLGTGGLDNYGYTF. CDR3 in DNA: TGTGCCAGCAGCTTCCTCGGGACAGGGGGCTTAGACAACTATGGCTACACCTTC.

V usage is TRBV7-6 and J usage is TRBJ1-1, with 7 bases that match TRBD1. This CDR3 has 14 amino acids. Germline CDR1 SGHVS, CDR2 FNYEAQ. V trimming: 1 base; J trimming: 4 bases; junction bases outside the gene matches: 3. CDR3 DNA sequence: TGTGCCAGCAGCTTAGGGGACAGCGGCACTGAAGCTTTCTTT. Translation: CASSLGDSGTEAFF.

The chain couples TRBV4-3 to TRBJ1-2; D is possibly TRBD1 (6 bases). Germline CDR1 is LGHNA and CDR2 is YSLEER. V was shortened by 1 base and J by 2 bases, with 8 bases between the two germline ends. There are 14 residues in the CDR3. The CDR3 region has the DNA TGCGCCAGCAGCCAAGGGACAGCAAACTATGGCTACACCTTC. Its translation: CASSQGTANYGYTF.

This rearrangement joins TRBV6-5 to TRBJ2-1, with 7 bases identical to TRBD2. Germline lookup yields CDR1 MNHEY and CDR2 SVGAGI. Trimming cost V 7 bases and J 3 bases; bases outside gene matches: 6. This CDR3 has 14 amino acids. The CDR3, as DNA: TGTGCCAGCACTGATCGGGGGGACTACAATGAGCAGTTCTTC. It is translated as CASTDRGDYNEQFF.

This clone was seen only once. The chain has TRBV10-1 and TRBJ1-3; a weak D match, TRBD1 (5 bases). The CDR3 consists of 15 residues. The V end was cut by 2 bases, the J end by 2 bases, with 10 bases between. Germline values: CDR1 WNHNN, CDR2 SYGVQD (reference sequence). The CDR3 loop is CASSEVAGTGNTIYF. The CDR3 region has the DNA TGCGCCAGCAGTGAGGTGGCAGGGACTGGAAACACCATATATTTT.

V is TRBV13 and J is TRBJ2-2; 9 nucleotides match TRBD2. V trimming: 5 bases; J trimming: 9 bases; junction bases outside the gene matches: 7. CDR3 length: 14 residues. Germline V gene data show CDR1 as PRHDT and CDR2 as FYEKMQ (reference sequence). Here the CDR3 DNA reads TGTGCCAGCAGCCTTGGCGGGGGGGCCCGGGAGCTGTTTTTT. It is translated as CASSLGGGARELFF.

The chain uses TRBV19 and TRBJ1-1; possibly TRBD1 for D (6 bases). V lost 5 bases and J lost 4, with 11 bases in between. Germline V gene lookup returns CDR1 LNHDA and CDR2 SQIVND (reference sequence). This CDR3 comprises 13 residues. In DNA, the CDR3 is TGTGCCAGTAGTTCAGGGGCCGGCACTGAAGCTTTCTTT. Translating gives CASSSGAGTEAFF. The full variable domain, with the rest looked up from reference TRBV19 and TRBJ1-1, is DGGITQSPKYLFRKEGQNVTLSCEQNLNHDAMYWYRQDPGQGLRLIYYSQIVNDFQKGDIAEGYSVSREKKESFPLTVTSAQKNPTAFYLCASSSGAGTEAFFGQGTRLTVV.

The rearrangement uses TRBV7-9 and TRBJ1-1; 12 bases are a match to TRBD1. Per germline, CDR1 SEHNR and CDR2 FQNEAQ (reference sequence). The CDR3 is 14 amino acids. V trimming: 0 bases; J trimming: 10 bases; junction bases outside the gene matches: 3. The CDR3 DNA reads TGTGCCAGCAGCTTAGCTGGGACAGGGGGCCTAGCTTTCTTT. It encodes CASSLAGTGGLAFF.

The chain has TRBV7-9 and TRBJ2-7, with 9 bases aligning to TRBD2. CDR3 size: 14 residues. Germline V lookup: CDR1 SEHNR, CDR2 FQNEAQ (reference sequence). With V trimmed by 5 bases and J by 8 bases, 10 bases remained unmatched. The DNA for the CDR3 is TGTGCCAGCAGCCTGACTAGCGGAGCCGACCAGCAGTACTTC. It codes for CASSLTSGADQQYF.